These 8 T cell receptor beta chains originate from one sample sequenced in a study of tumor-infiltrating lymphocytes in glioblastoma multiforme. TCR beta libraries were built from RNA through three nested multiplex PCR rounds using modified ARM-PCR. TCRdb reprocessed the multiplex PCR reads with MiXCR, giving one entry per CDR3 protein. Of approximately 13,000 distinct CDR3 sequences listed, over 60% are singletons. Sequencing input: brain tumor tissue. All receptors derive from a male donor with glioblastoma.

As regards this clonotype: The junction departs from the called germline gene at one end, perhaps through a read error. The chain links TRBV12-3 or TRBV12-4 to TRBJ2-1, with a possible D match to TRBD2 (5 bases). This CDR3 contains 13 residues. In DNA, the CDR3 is TGTGCCAGCAGCCCTGGGTCTAGCCATGAGCAATTCTTC. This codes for CASSPGSSHEQFF.

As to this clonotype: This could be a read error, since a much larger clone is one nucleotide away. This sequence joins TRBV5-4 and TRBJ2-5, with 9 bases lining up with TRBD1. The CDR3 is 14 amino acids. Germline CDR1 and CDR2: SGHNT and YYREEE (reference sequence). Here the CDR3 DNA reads TGTGCCAGCAGTCCGACAGGGGGGGTAGAGACCCGGTACTTC. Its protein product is CASSPTGGVETRYF.

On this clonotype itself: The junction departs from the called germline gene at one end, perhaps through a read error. CDR3 residues: CASSGERGTSRTYNEHFF. In nucleotides, the CDR3 is TGTGCCAGCAGCGGCGAAAGGGGGACTAGCAGAACCTACAATGAGCACTTCTTC. The chain couples TRBV11-2 to TRBJ2-1, with TRBD2 identical over 9 bases. CDR1 and CDR2 (germline): SGHAT, FQNNGV. This CDR3 has 18 residues.

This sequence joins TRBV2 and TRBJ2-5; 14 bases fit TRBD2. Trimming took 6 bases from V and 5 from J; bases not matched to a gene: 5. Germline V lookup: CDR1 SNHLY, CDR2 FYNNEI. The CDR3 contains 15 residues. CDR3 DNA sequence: TGTGCCAGCAGGGGGACTAGCGGGAGTGGTGAGACCCAGTACTTC. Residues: CASRGTSGSGETQYF.

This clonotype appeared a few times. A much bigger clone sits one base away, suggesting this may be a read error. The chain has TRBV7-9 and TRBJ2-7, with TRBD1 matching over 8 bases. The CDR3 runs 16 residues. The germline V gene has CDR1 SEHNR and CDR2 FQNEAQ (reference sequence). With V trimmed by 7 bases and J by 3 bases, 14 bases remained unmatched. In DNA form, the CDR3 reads TGTGCCAGCAACCCACCCCAAGGACAGGGATTCTACGAGCAGTACTTC. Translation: CASNPPQGQGFYEQYF.

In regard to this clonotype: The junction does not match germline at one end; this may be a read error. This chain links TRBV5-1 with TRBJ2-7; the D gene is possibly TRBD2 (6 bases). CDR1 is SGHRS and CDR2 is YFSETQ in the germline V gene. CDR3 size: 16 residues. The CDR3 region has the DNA TGCGCCGGCAGCTTGGAGGTGGGAGCGGGTTCCTACGAGCAGTACTTC. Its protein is CAGSLEVGAGSYEQYF.

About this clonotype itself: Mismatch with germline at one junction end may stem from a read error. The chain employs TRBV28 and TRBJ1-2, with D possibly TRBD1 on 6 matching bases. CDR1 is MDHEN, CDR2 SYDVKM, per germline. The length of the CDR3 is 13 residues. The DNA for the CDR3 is TGTGCCAGCAGCTCAGGACAGATCTATGGCTACGCCTTC. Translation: CASSSGQIYGYAF.

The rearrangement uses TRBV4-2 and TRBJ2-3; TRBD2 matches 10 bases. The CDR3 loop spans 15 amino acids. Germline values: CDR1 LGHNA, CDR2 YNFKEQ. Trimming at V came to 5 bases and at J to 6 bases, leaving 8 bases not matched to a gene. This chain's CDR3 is CASSVERGGTDTQYF. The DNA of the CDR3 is TGTGCCAGCAGCGTTGAGCGGGGGGGTACGGATACGCAGTATTTT.